Sequencing of this T cell receptor beta chain was carried out in a study of cytomegalovirus exposure and HLA in healthy donors. Study outcomes and limitations: The majority of CMV-associated TCR beta chains were reported as apparently HLA-restricted in a later analysis. In vitro testing confirmed three CMV-associated chains as specific for CMV antigens.

The CDR3 is 16 amino acids. Unmatched junction bases numbered 5, after V lost 2 bases and J lost 3 bases. Germline loops: CDR1 LGHNT, CDR2 FRNRAP. Remarks on this clone: Its specificity is unknown.

The PCR was carried out with 60 Vbeta primers and 13 Jbeta primers. Sequencing was performed with immunoSEQ multiplex PCR; in TCRdb, only in-frame clones are kept and a portion is missing. Counted here are 110,000 or so clones, less than 80% occurring once; the ten biggest clones make up roughly 4.2%. The rearrangement joins TRBV12-5 to TRBJ2-3, with 10 bases identical to TRBD2. Sequencing was done on a sample of PBMCs. This TCR came from a woman in her 40s in good health and CMV-seropositive. CDR3 residues: CASGLPSGSATDTQYF. Written as DNA, the CDR3 is TGTGCTAGTGGTTTGCCTAGCGGGAGTGCAACAGATACGCAGTATTTT.